These 14 T cell receptor beta chains were all obtained from the same sample, sequenced in a study of CD8+CD57+ T cells in acquired aplastic anemia. Genomic DNA acted as the template from which TCR beta VDJ combination and CDR3 sequence profiling were carried out. TCRdb re-called the reads through MiXCR, storing one row per CDR3 protein. The sample lists more than 150,000 distinct CDR3 sequences, approximately 50% occurring once. For sequencing, patients were chosen who had shown expansion of CD8+CD57+ cells by flow cytometry. The sequenced sample was sorted CD4+, CD8+, or CD8+CD57+ T cells (not recorded which) from PBMCs. All receptors derive from a human donor with aplastic anemia.

This clonotype appeared a few times. The V and J genes are TRBV2 and TRBJ1-2; D not resolved. This CDR3 has 14 residues. Germline lookup yields CDR1 SNHLY and CDR2 FYNNEI. Trimming shortened V by 7 bases and J by 0 bases, and 12 bases separated the two germline ends. CDR3 sequence (DNA): TGTGCCAGCATTGGACGGACCGCTAACTATGGCTACACCTTC. It yields the protein CASIGRTANYGYTF.

The rearrangement uses TRBV25-1 and TRBJ1-1; D not resolved. CDR3 length equals 13 residues. Germline-derived CDR1 and CDR2 are MGHDK and SYGVNS. Trimming removed 4 bases from V and 3 bases from J, with 9 bases in between. The CDR3 DNA is TGTGCCAGCAGTGGCAGAGGCTACACTGAAGCTTTCTTT. This codes for CASSGRGYTEAFF.

V usage is TRBV29-1 and J usage is TRBJ2-5; D uncertain. This CDR3 has 15 amino acids. V lost 4 bases to trimming and J lost 4 bases, with 19 bases between them. The germline gives CDR1 SQVTM, CDR2 ANQGSEA. The CDR3 DNA sequence: TGCAGCGTTGGACCACCGGGCATTATCGGAGAGACCCAGTACTTC. Its translation: CSVGPPGIIGETQYF.

V gene TRBV6-5 combines with J gene TRBJ1-5, with D perhaps TRBD1 (5 bases). Trimming pared 2 bases from V and 7 bases from J, leaving 12 bases between. The V gene's germline CDR1 is MNHEY and CDR2 SVGAGI. This CDR3 spans 14 amino acids. Written as DNA, the CDR3 is TGTGCCAGCAGTTACGGGTCAGGGAACCAGCCCCAGCATTTT. Translated, it gives CASSYGSGNQPQHF.

The V gene is TRBV30, the J gene TRBJ2-7; D call uncertain. The germline V gene encodes CDR1 GTSNPN and CDR2 SVGIG (reference sequence). V dropped 2 bases and J dropped 2 bases, with 7 bases sitting between them. The CDR3 is 12 amino acids. CDR3 loop: CAWSPQTYEQYF. Written as DNA, the CDR3 is TGTGCCTGGAGTCCCCAGACCTACGAGCAGTACTTC.

The V and J genes are TRBV20-1 and TRBJ2-3; 13 bases match TRBD2. This CDR3 comprises 16 residues. Germline V gives CDR1 DFQATT, CDR2 SNEGSKA (reference sequence). Germline trimming cut 6 bases from V and 4 bases from J; bases unmatched to any gene: 10. In DNA, the CDR3 is TGCAGTGCGCATGGACTAGCGGGAGAAGGAGCAGATACGCAGTATTTT. Amino acid sequence: CSAHGLAGEGADTQYF.

This clonotype was seen a single time. This chain connects TRBV15 to TRBJ2-3, with TRBD1 as a possible D gene (6 bases). Per germline, CDR1 LNHNV and CDR2 YYDKDF (reference sequence). The CDR3 runs to 14 residues. Deletions cut 9 bases from V and 0 bases from J, with 13 bases between. The CDR3 reads CATSKGDSTDTQYF. In nucleotides, the CDR3 is TGTGCCACGTCTAAGGGGGATAGCACAGATACGCAGTATTTT.

There are many counts of this clonotype. The chain uses TRBV20-1 and TRBJ2-7; unclear D gene. Germline CDR1 is DFQATT and CDR2 is SNEGSKA (reference sequence). The CDR3 extends over 11 amino acids. V was shortened by 1 base and J by 6 bases, with 7 bases between the two germline ends. This CDR3 reads CSARGVLEQYF. The CDR3 region has the DNA TGCAGTGCTAGAGGTGTTCTCGAGCAGTACTTC.

The chain couples TRBV7-9 to TRBJ2-7; D may be TRBD1 or TRBD2 (5 bases each). The V gene lost 3 bases and the J gene lost 3 bases, with 12 bases spanning the gap. Germline CDR1 and CDR2: SEHNR and FQNEAQ (reference sequence). The CDR3 sequence is 14 residues long. The CDR3 coding sequence is TGTGCCAGCAGCTTCGGGACCGCAAACTACGAGCAGTACTTC. Translated: CASSFGTANYEQYF.

As regards this clonotype: At one boundary the junction diverges from the germline segment, which might be a read error. The V call is TRBV7-2, the J call TRBJ1-1; maybe TRBD1 (5 bases). The germline V gene has CDR1 SGHTA and CDR2 FQGNSA. CDR3 length: 15 residues. The CDR3 region has the DNA TGTGCCAGCGGCTTAGCGGGGACCTACACCACTGAAGCTTTCTTT. It translates to CASGLAGTYTTEAFF.

This clonotype was seen ten or more times. V is TRBV19 and J is TRBJ1-2; 10 bases agree with TRBD1. CDR3 length: 18 amino acids. V trimming: 1 base; J trimming: 5 bases; junction bases outside the gene matches: 13. Germline V lookup: CDR1 LNHDA, CDR2 SQIVND (reference sequence). The DNA for the CDR3 is TGTGCCAGTAGTATAGGCGGGAGTGGGGACAGGGGATCATATGGCTACACCTTC. This encodes CASSIGGSGDRGSYGYTF. The full variable domain, with the rest looked up from reference TRBV19 and TRBJ1-2, is DGGITQSPKYLFRKEGQNVTLSCEQNLNHDAMYWYRQDPGQGLRLIYYSQIVNDFQKGDIAEGYSVSREKKESFPLTVTSAQKNPTAFYLCASSIGGSGDRGSYGYTFGSGTRLTVV.

Ten or more counts support this clonotype. The chain joins TRBV12-3 or TRBV12-4 to TRBJ2-1; TRBD2 matches 9 bases. This CDR3 has 15 amino acids. The V and J ends lost 3 bases and 10 bases, in that order; junction bases with no gene match: 10. The CDR3 DNA is TGTGCCAGCAGTTTGTTGCCTAGCGGGACACGGGAGCAGTTCTTC. Protein product: CASSLLPSGTREQFF.

This clonotype was seen at least ten times. This sequence joins TRBV3-1 and TRBJ2-7; D is possibly TRBD2 (5 bases). Germline V lookup: CDR1 LGHDT, CDR2 YNNKEL (reference sequence). V dropped 4 bases and J dropped 3 bases, with 13 bases sitting between them. CDR3 length equals 14 residues. CDR3 nucleotide sequence: TGTGCCAGCAGCCGGACCTCCACTAGCTACGAGCAGTACTTC. It codes for CASSRTSTSYEQYF.

This clonotype is a singleton in its sample. Relative to the germline gene, one junction end is altered; a read error may explain this. The J gene is TRBJ2-1, the V gene TRBV30; D is ambiguous. This CDR3 region has 11 residues. The germline CDR1 and CDR2 sequences are GTSNPN and SVGIG (reference sequence). This CDR3 reads CAWGVTYEQSF. CDR3 DNA: TGTGCCTGGGGTGTGACTTATGAGCAGTCCTTC.